This TCR beta chain was identified in a study of blood T cell repertoires in COVID-19. Sequenced by immunoSEQ multiplex PCR; TCRdb stores in-frame clones only, minus some. The sample carries approximately 390,000 clones, about 86% recorded once. Source material: PBMCs or T cells enriched from blood (not recorded which). This TCR came from a woman in her forties or fifties who had recovered from COVID-19.

CDR3 loop: CASSFRGSYNEQFF. The CDR3 coding sequence is TGTGCCAGCAGTTTTAGGGGCTCCTACAATGAGCAGTTCTTC. This rearrangement joins TRBV28 to TRBJ2-1; possibly TRBD1 for D (5 bases). The CDR3 has 14 residues. V dropped 3 bases and J dropped 0 bases, with 6 bases sitting between them. Germline-derived CDR1 and CDR2 are MDHEN and SYDVKM. The full variable domain, with the rest looked up from reference TRBV28 and TRBJ2-1, is DVKVTQSSRYLVKRTGEKVFLECVQDMDHENMFWYRQDPGLGLRLIYFSYDVKMKEKGDIPEGYSVSREKKERFSLILESASTNQTSMYLCASSFRGSYNEQFFGPGTRLTVL.